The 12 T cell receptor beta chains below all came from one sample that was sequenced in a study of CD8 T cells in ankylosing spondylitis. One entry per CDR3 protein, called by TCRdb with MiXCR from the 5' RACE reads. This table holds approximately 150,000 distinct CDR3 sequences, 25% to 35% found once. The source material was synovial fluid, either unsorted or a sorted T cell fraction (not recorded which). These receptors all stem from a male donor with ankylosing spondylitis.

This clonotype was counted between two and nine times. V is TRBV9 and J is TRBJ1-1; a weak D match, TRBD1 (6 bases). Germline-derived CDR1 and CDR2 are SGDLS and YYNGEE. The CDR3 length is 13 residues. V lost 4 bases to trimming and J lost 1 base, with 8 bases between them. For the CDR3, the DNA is TGTGCCAGCAGCCAACAGGGGAACACTGAAGCTTTCTTT. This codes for CASSQQGNTEAFF.

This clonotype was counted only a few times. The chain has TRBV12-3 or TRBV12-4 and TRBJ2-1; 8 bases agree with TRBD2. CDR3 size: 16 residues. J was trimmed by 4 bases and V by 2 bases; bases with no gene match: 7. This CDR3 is CASSLHRTSGYNEQFF. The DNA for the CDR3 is TGTGCCAGCAGTTTACATAGAACTAGCGGATACAATGAGCAGTTCTTC.

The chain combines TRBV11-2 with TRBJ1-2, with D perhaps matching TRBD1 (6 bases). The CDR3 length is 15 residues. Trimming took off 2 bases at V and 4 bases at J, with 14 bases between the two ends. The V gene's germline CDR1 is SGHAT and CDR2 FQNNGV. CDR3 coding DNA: TGTGCCAGCAGCTTACAACCCGGACAGAGCTATGGCTACACCTTC. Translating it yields CASSLQPGQSYGYTF.

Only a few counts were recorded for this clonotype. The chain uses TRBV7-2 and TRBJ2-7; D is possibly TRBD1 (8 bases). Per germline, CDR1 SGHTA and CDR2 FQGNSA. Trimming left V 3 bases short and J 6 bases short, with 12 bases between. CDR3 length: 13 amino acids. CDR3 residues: CASSFTGGAEQYF. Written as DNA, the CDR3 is TGTGCCAGCAGCTTTACAGGGGGGGCCGAGCAGTACTTC. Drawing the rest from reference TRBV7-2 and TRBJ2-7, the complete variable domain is GAGVSQSPSNKVTEKGKDVELRCDPISGHTALYWYRQSLGQGLEFLIYFQGNSAPDKSGLPSDRFSAERTGGSVSTLTIQRTQQEDSAVYLCASSFTGGAEQYFGPGTRLTVT.

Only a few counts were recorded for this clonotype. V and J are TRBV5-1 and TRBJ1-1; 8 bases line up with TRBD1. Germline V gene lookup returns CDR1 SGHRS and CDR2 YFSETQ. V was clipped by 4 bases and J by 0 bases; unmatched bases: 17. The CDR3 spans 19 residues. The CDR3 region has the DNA TGCGCCAGCAGCCCCGAGACAGGGGTCAAGTTGTCTGTGAACACTGAAGCTTTCTTT. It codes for CASSPETGVKLSVNTEAFF.

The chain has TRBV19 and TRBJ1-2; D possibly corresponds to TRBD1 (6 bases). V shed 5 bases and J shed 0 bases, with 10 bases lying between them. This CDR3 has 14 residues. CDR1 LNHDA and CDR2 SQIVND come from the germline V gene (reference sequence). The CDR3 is CASSRQATNYGYTF. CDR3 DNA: TGTGCCAGTAGTCGACAGGCCACTAACTATGGCTACACCTTC. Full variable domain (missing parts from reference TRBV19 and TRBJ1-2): DGGITQSPKYLFRKEGQNVTLSCEQNLNHDAMYWYRQDPGQGLRLIYYSQIVNDFQKGDIAEGYSVSREKKESFPLTVTSAQKNPTAFYLCASSRQATNYGYTFGSGTRLTVV.

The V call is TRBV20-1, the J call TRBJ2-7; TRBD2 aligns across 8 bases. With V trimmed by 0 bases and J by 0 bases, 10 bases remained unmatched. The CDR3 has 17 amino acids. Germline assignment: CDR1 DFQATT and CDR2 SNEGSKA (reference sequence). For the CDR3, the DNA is TGCAGTGCTAGAGATCAAGTGGCGCGGGAGGTCTCCTACGAGCAGTACTTC. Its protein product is CSARDQVAREVSYEQYF.

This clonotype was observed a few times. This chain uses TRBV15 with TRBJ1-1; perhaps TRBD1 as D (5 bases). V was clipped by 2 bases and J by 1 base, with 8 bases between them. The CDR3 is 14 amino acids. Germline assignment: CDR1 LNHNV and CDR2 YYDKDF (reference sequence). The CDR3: CATSRFGGNTEAFF. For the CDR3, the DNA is TGTGCCACCAGCAGATTTGGGGGGAACACTGAAGCTTTCTTT.

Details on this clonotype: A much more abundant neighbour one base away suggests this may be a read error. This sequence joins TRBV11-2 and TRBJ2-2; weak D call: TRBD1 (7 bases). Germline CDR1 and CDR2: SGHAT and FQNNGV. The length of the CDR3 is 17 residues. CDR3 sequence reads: CASSRLGDRANTGGLFF. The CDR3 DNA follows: TGTGCCAGCAGCCGCCTAGGAGACAGGGCGAACACCGGGGGGCTGTTTTTT. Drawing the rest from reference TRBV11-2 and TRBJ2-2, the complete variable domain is EAGVAQSPRYKIIEKRQSVAFWCNPISGHATLYWYQQILGQGPKLLIQFQNNGVVDDSQLPKDRFSAERLKGVDSTLKIQPAKLEDSAVYLCASSRLGDRANTGGLFFGEGSRLTVL.

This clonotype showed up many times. Written as DNA, the CDR3 is TGCGCCAGCAGCGGCCAGGGTCCGAACACTGAAGCTTTCTTT. This gives the protein CASSGQGPNTEAFF. This chain links TRBV5-1 with TRBJ1-1, with a weak D call TRBD1 (5 bases). The germline gives CDR1 SGHRS, CDR2 YFSETQ. The CDR3 has 14 residues. The germline V and J ends were trimmed by 4 bases and 1 base, with 11 bases remaining between them.

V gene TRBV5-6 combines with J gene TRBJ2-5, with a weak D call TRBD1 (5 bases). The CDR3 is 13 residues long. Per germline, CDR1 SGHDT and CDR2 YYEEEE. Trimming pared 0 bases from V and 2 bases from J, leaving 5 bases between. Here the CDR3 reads CASSLDRQETQYF. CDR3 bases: TGTGCCAGCAGCTTGGACAGGCAAGAGACCCAGTACTTC.

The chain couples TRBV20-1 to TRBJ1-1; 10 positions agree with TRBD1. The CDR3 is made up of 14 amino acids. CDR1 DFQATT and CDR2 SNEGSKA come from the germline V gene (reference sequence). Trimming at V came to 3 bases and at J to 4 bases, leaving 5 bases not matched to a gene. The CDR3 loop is CSARRQGAGTEAFF. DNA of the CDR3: TGCAGTGCTAGGAGACAGGGGGCTGGCACTGAAGCTTTCTTT.